The 32 T cell receptor beta chains in this list originate from one sample, sequenced in a study of control samples from healthy donors and cancer patients. The repertoire was sequenced with immunoSEQ multiplex PCR; TCRdb's copy has only in-frame clones and lacks some. The repertoire holds roughly 98,000 clones, with 90% to 95% as singletons. Source material: blood. These receptors all come from a man between 18 and 29 years old in good health.

The V and J genes are TRBV6-5 and TRBJ2-2, with D maybe TRBD1 (6 bases). The CDR3 extends over 13 amino acids. Trimming removed 6 bases at V and 9 bases at J, with 14 bases between. The V gene's germline CDR1 is MNHEY and CDR2 SVGAGI. In DNA, the CDR3 is TGTGCCAGCAGGGGGGCCCTATCCAGGGAGCTGTTTTTT. Its protein is CASRGALSRELFF.

This chain links TRBV7-2 with TRBJ1-6; D might be TRBD1 (6 bases). The germline gives CDR1 SGHTA, CDR2 FQGNSA. This CDR3 is 15 amino acids long. V lost 3 bases and J 5 bases, leaving 11 bases between the germline ends. The CDR3 sequence is CASSLTGPHNSPLHF. The CDR3 nucleotides read TGTGCCAGCAGCTTGACAGGCCCCCATAATTCACCCCTCCACTTT. Drawing the rest from reference TRBV7-2 and TRBJ1-6, the complete variable domain is GAGVSQSPSNKVTEKGKDVELRCDPISGHTALYWYRQSLGQGLEFLIYFQGNSAPDKSGLPSDRFSAERTGGSVSTLTIQRTQQEDSAVYLCASSLTGPHNSPLHFGNGTRLTVT.

This sequence joins TRBV5-1 and TRBJ1-2; possible D gene TRBD1, 5 bases. CDR1 and CDR2 from the germline V gene are SGHRS and YFSETQ. CDR3 length: 13 amino acids. Trimming removed 4 bases from V and 6 bases from J, with 13 bases in between. This chain's CDR3 is CASSPGGKDGYTF. CDR3 in DNA: TGCGCCAGCAGCCCCGGGGGTAAGGATGGCTACACCTTC.

This clone occurred once. The CDR3 sequence is CASSQDWGTLNYEQYF. Written as DNA, the CDR3 is TGCGCCAGCAGCCAAGATTGGGGGACACTAAACTACGAGCAGTACTTC. The chain has TRBV4-3 and TRBJ2-7, with D tentatively TRBD1 (6 bases). V was clipped by 0 bases and J by 3 bases, with 15 bases between them. Looked up from germline, CDR1 is LGHNA and CDR2 is YSLEER. CDR3 length: 16 amino acids.

This clone was recorded only once. The chain links TRBV15 to TRBJ2-1; possibly TRBD2 for D (5 bases). Germline CDR1 reads LNHNV; CDR2 reads YYDKDF (reference sequence). This CDR3 contains 16 residues. Trimming shortened V by 0 bases and J by 1 base, and 10 bases separated the two germline ends. As DNA, the CDR3 is TGTGCCACCAGCAGAGATCGGGATCGATCCTACAATGAGCAGTTCTTC. Protein: CATSRDRDRSYNEQFF. Full variable domain (remainder filled in from reference TRBV15 and TRBJ2-1): DAMVIQNPRYQVTQFGKPVTLSCSQTLNHNVMYWYQQKSSQAPKLLFHYYDKDFNNEADTPDNFQSRRPNTSFCFLDIRSPGLGDTAMYLCATSRDRDRSYNEQFFGPGTRLTVL.

This clone was recorded only once. The chain has TRBV7-9 and TRBJ2-1, with 9 nucleotides matching TRBD2. Germline values: CDR1 SEHNR, CDR2 FQNEAQ (reference sequence). Unmatched junction bases numbered 12, after V lost 10 bases and J lost 8 bases. This CDR3 has 14 residues. Here the CDR3 DNA reads TGTGCCATCGAACCCCCACTAGCGGGCGATGAGCAGTTCTTC. Residues: CAIEPPLAGDEQFF.

The chain links TRBV6-5 to TRBJ1-1, with D unresolved. Germline CDR1 is MNHEY and CDR2 is SVGAGI. This CDR3 has 13 amino acids. The V end lost 9 bases, the J end lost 2 bases, and 13 bases lay between the germline ends. The DNA for the CDR3 is TGTGCCAGTTCGCGGACGAAAAACACTGAAGCTTTCTTT. Its translation: CASSRTKNTEAFF.

The chain couples TRBV6-1 to TRBJ2-7; D call uncertain. CDR3 size: 15 residues. V lost 2 bases to trimming and J lost 1 base, with 12 bases between them. Germline values: CDR1 MNHNS, CDR2 SASEGT. Here the CDR3 reads CASSEFQAASYEQYF. CDR3 bases: TGTGCCAGCAGTGAATTCCAGGCGGCTTCCTACGAGCAGTACTTC.

This chain links TRBV30 with TRBJ2-3; 7 nucleotides line up with TRBD1. Losses at the gene ends were 1 base for V and 2 bases for J; bases not matched to a gene: 3. CDR3 length: 14 residues. In germline, CDR1 is GTSNPN, CDR2 SVGIG (reference sequence). The DNA of the CDR3 is TGTGCCTGGAGTGACAGGGGCACCACAGATACGCAGTATTTT. Translated, it gives CAWSDRGTTDTQYF.

This chain links TRBV5-4 with TRBJ2-7; unclear D gene. Trimming took 2 bases from V and 5 from J, leaving 8 bases between them. The CDR3 runs to 12 residues. Germline V gene sequence: CDR1 SGHNT, CDR2 YYREEE (reference sequence). The CDR3 loop reads CASSLSSNEQYF. As DNA, the CDR3 is TGTGCCAGCAGCTTATCTAGTAACGAGCAGTACTTC.

The rearrangement uses TRBV6-1 and TRBJ1-6, with 7 bases fitting TRBD1. Germline CDR1 is MNHNS and CDR2 is SASEGT. J was trimmed by 9 bases and V by 3 bases; bases with no gene match: 8. The CDR3 runs to 15 residues. The CDR3 bases are TGTGCCAGCAGTGATTCCAGGGGGTCCGGTTCACCCCTCCACTTT. It is translated as CASSDSRGSGSPLHF.

V gene TRBV2 combines with J gene TRBJ1-5; D may be TRBD1 (6 bases). Germline CDR1 reads SNHLY; CDR2 reads FYNNEI. The CDR3 has 13 amino acids. The ends were cut back, 6 bases at V and 4 bases at J, with 10 bases in the middle. CDR3 nucleotide sequence: TGTGCCAGCAGAGAACAGGGAAATCAGCCCCAGCATTTT. Its translation is CASREQGNQPQHF.

The chain joins TRBV7-2 to TRBJ1-2; 7 nucleotides align to TRBD1. Germline V lookup: CDR1 SGHTA, CDR2 FQGNSA. The CDR3 spans 16 residues. V shed 3 bases, J shed 0 bases, and the junction held 7 bases outside the gene matches. CDR3: CASSLTLGQSNYGYTF. DNA for the CDR3: TGTGCCAGCAGCTTGACCTTGGGACAGTCTAACTATGGCTACACCTTC.

This clone was observed once. The genes are TRBV2 and TRBJ2-3; tentative D call: TRBD2 (7 bases). The CDR3 spans 14 residues. Germline assignment: CDR1 SNHLY and CDR2 FYNNEI. Trimming left V 6 bases short and J 4 bases short, with 14 bases between. This CDR3 reads CASRIRGGADTQYF. The CDR3 DNA reads as TGTGCCAGCAGGATACGAGGGGGGGCAGATACGCAGTATTTT.

This rearrangement joins TRBV5-1 to TRBJ2-6; TRBD1 or TRBD2 may be the D gene (5 bases each). Germline lookup yields CDR1 SGHRS and CDR2 YFSETQ. Trimming left V 3 bases short and J 0 bases short, with 7 bases between. The CDR3 consists of 15 residues. The CDR3 sequence is CASSWDVSGANVLTF. DNA for the CDR3: TGCGCCAGCAGCTGGGACGTCTCTGGGGCCAACGTCCTGACTTTC.

The V call is TRBV6-5, the J call TRBJ1-1; D may be TRBD1 (6 bases). Trimming removed 7 bases from V and 5 bases from J, with 17 bases in between. The CDR3 extends over 14 amino acids. From germline, CDR1 is MNHEY and CDR2 SVGAGI. The CDR3 here is CASKDGQTDTEAFF. The CDR3 coding sequence is TGTGCCAGCAAAGACGGACAGACTGATACTGAAGCTTTCTTT.

The gene calls are TRBV7-9 and TRBJ1-1; D remains ambiguous. The CDR3 loop spans 11 amino acids. The germline gives CDR1 SEHNR, CDR2 FQNEAQ (reference sequence). Between the trimmed V and J ends, which lost 1 base and 7 bases, there was a span of 4 bases. The CDR3, as DNA: TGTGCCAGCAGCTTAGGGTTTGAAGCTTTCTTT. Protein sequence: CASSLGFEAFF.

The chain is built from TRBV29-1 and TRBJ1-3; D is perhaps TRBD1 (5 bases). Germline V gene sequence: CDR1 SQVTM, CDR2 ANQGSEA. Trimming stripped 5 bases from V and 4 bases from J, with 15 bases between. The CDR3 totals 14 residues. DNA of the CDR3: TGCAGCGTTCTTCAACAGGTTTGGGGAAACACCATATATTTT. Amino acid sequence: CSVLQQVWGNTIYF. The full variable domain, completed using reference TRBV29-1 and TRBJ1-3, is SAVISQKPSRDICQRGTSLTIQCQVDSQVTMMFWYRQQPGQSLTLIATANQGSEATYESGFVIDKFPISRPNLTFSTLTVSNMSPEDSSIYLCSVLQQVWGNTIYFGEGSWLTVV.

The chain couples TRBV7-9 to TRBJ1-2; D might be TRBD1 (5 bases). The length of the CDR3 is 14 residues. V was pared by 3 bases and J by 4 bases, with 12 bases between. Germline-derived CDR1 and CDR2 are SEHNR and FQNEAQ (reference sequence). The CDR3 DNA sequence: TGTGCCAGCAGCTTGGGCAGACAGCCCTATGGCTACACCTTC. This gives the protein CASSLGRQPYGYTF. The full variable domain, in which reference TRBV7-9 and TRBJ1-2 provide the parts outside the CDR3, is DTGVSQNPRHKITKRGQNVTFRCDPISEHNRLYWYRQTLGQGPEFLTYFQNEAQLEKSRLLSDRFSAERPKGSFSTLEIQRTEQGDSAMYLCASSLGRQPYGYTFGSGTRLTVV.

The CDR3 bases are TGTGCCAGTAGTATACAGGGGGCCACTGAAGCTTTCTTT. The encoded protein is CASSIQGATEAFF. The chain carries TRBV19 and TRBJ1-1; 8 nucleotides line up with TRBD1. The trim removed 2 bases at V and 4 bases at J, leaving 0 bases unmatched. The CDR3 covers 13 residues. CDR1 is LNHDA and CDR2 is SQIVND in the germline V gene (reference sequence).

The chain has TRBV6-5 and TRBJ2-7; TRBD2 matches 14 bases. The CDR3 spans 15 residues. Per germline, CDR1 MNHEY and CDR2 SVGAGI. J lost 5 bases, V lost 8 bases, and 8 bases had no gene match. In DNA form, the CDR3 reads TGTGCCAGCGGGGGACTAGCGGGGGATTACCACGAGCAGTACTTC. Its protein product is CASGGLAGDYHEQYF.

V gene TRBV28 combines with J gene TRBJ1-1; D may be TRBD1 (6 bases). V was cut by 1 base and J by 0 bases, with 12 bases left in between. Germline values: CDR1 MDHEN, CDR2 SYDVKM. The CDR3 has 16 residues. In DNA, the CDR3 is TGTGCCAGCAGTTTATCCCGCCGGACAGTGAACACTGAAGCTTTCTTT. Translating it yields CASSLSRRTVNTEAFF.

The chain uses TRBV4-3 and TRBJ1-1; 7 bases are shared with TRBD1. CDR3 length equals 14 residues. CDR1 is LGHNA, CDR2 YSLEER, per germline. J gave up 8 bases and V 1 base, and 7 bases lay outside the gene matches. The CDR3 spells CASSQGTRTGEAFF. Here the CDR3 DNA reads TGCGCCAGCAGCCAAGGGACCCGGACAGGCGAAGCTTTCTTT.

This chain connects TRBV6-5 to TRBJ1-5; maybe TRBD1 (6 bases). The V end was cut by 5 bases, the J end by 5 bases, with 7 bases between. This CDR3 has 12 residues. Looked up from germline, CDR1 is MNHEY and CDR2 is SVGAGI. CDR3 bases: TGTGCCAGCAGTAGGGGGGATCAGCCCCAGCATTTT. This gives the protein CASSRGDQPQHF.

This chain uses TRBV6-5 with TRBJ2-7, with 9 bases matching TRBD2. The CDR3 is 14 amino acids. The germline V gene encodes CDR1 MNHEY and CDR2 SVGAGI. J gave up 3 bases and V 0 bases, and 0 bases lay outside the gene matches. CDR3 sequence reads: CASSYSTSGYEQYF. DNA of the CDR3: TGTGCCAGCAGTTACTCGACTAGCGGCTACGAGCAGTACTTC.

J is TRBJ2-7 and V is TRBV6-4; TRBD1 matches at 8 bases. J lost 4 bases, V lost 2 bases, and 1 base had no gene match. This CDR3 is built from 13 residues. Germline assignment: CDR1 MRHNA and CDR2 SNTAGT. The CDR3 sequence: CASSDRQGYEQYF. The CDR3 coding sequence is TGTGCCAGCAGTGACCGACAGGGGTACGAGCAGTACTTC.

The V and J genes are TRBV18 and TRBJ2-3; 11 nucleotides match TRBD2. CDR1 and CDR2 from the germline V gene are KGHSH and LQKENI. V gave up 3 bases and J gave up 6 bases; unmatched junction bases: 5. The CDR3 extends over 15 amino acids. CDR3 region: CASSPRLAGKDTQYF. The CDR3 DNA is TGTGCCAGCTCACCCCGACTAGCGGGAAAGGATACGCAGTATTTT.

The chain recombines TRBV19 with TRBJ2-1; D is perhaps TRBD1 (5 bases). Germline values: CDR1 LNHDA, CDR2 SQIVND (reference sequence). The ends were cut back, 3 bases at V and 4 bases at J, with 7 bases in the middle. The CDR3 spans 13 residues. In DNA form, the CDR3 reads TGTGCCAGTAGTATGGGGCAGTACAATGAGCAGTTCTTC. Translating gives CASSMGQYNEQFF.

This rearrangement joins TRBV4-1 to TRBJ1-4; tentatively, D is TRBD1 (6 bases). The ends were cut back, 0 bases at V and 11 bases at J, with 16 bases in the middle. The CDR3 is 15 amino acids. Germline V lookup: CDR1 MGHRA, CDR2 YSYEKL. CDR3 DNA sequence: TGCGCCAGCAGCCAAGATCAGGGGACCCTAGGGAAACTGTTTTTT. This encodes CASSQDQGTLGKLFF.

This chain connects TRBV5-1 to TRBJ1-1, with D perhaps TRBD1 (6 bases). Between the trimmed V and J ends, which lost 4 bases and 2 bases, there was a span of 12 bases. Germline V lookup: CDR1 SGHRS, CDR2 YFSETQ. The CDR3 sequence is 14 residues long. The CDR3 bases are TGCGCCAGCAGCATGGACAGTCCCAACACTGAAGCTTTCTTT. Its protein is CASSMDSPNTEAFF.

The genes are TRBV27 and TRBJ1-5, with D hard to call. Trimming cost V 4 bases and J 0 bases, with 4 bases left between them. This CDR3 comprises 13 residues. CDR1 MNHEY and CDR2 SMNVEV come from the germline V gene (reference sequence). The CDR3 spells CASSWDSNQPQHF. The CDR3 nucleotides read TGTGCCAGCAGTTGGGATAGCAATCAGCCCCAGCATTTT.

The chain employs TRBV2 and TRBJ1-2; D not certain. This CDR3 region has 13 residues. The V gene's germline CDR1 is SNHLY and CDR2 FYNNEI. Trimming removed 5 bases at V and 8 bases at J, with 15 bases between. The CDR3 DNA sequence: TGTGCCAGCAGTTCTACCGGGAGTGGCGGCTACACCTTC. It is translated as CASSSTGSGGYTF.